The 29 T cell receptor beta chains reported below all come from one sample, sequenced in a study of T cells in Graves' hyperthyroidism and ophthalmopathy. It was RNA transcripts that yielded the amplified TCR beta CDR3 regions. An initial round of RT-PCR targeting the TCR CDR3 relied on the HTBI primer set. TCRdb ran MiXCR on the multiplex PCR reads and lists one entry per CDR3 protein. The sample has about 130,000 distinct CDR3 sequences; roughly a fifth are singletons. Sequencing was performed on blood. The source of these receptors is a woman in her 50s with Graves' hyperthyroidism that later progressed to Graves' ophthalmopathy.

Many counts were recorded for this clonotype. The chain joins TRBV3-1 to TRBJ2-7; 8 bases align to TRBD1. Unmatched junction bases numbered 10, after V lost 5 bases and J lost 1 base. Germline lookup yields CDR1 LGHDT and CDR2 YNNKEL (reference sequence). This CDR3 contains 16 residues. This chain's CDR3 is CASSGRRDRMSYEQYF. CDR3 sequence (DNA): TGTGCCAGCAGCGGCCGGCGGGACAGGATGTCCTACGAGCAGTACTTC.

This clonotype was picked up many times. The CDR3 sequence is CASSQVQAGNTGELFF. CDR3 coding DNA: TGCGCCAGCAGCCAAGTTCAAGCGGGGAACACCGGGGAGCTGTTTTTT. The rearrangement links TRBV4-1 to TRBJ2-2; D perhaps matches TRBD2 (6 bases). CDR3 size: 16 residues. CDR1 is MGHRA and CDR2 is YSYEKL in the germline V gene. The germline V and J ends were trimmed by 1 base and 1 base, with 10 bases remaining between them.

This clonotype was detected a few times. This may come from a read error, since a much larger clone is one base off. The J gene is TRBJ2-2, the V gene TRBV15; TRBD2 is a possible D gene (5 bases). The CDR3 totals 16 residues. Germline CDR1 reads LNHNV; CDR2 reads YYDKDF (reference sequence). V lost 2 bases and J lost 5, with 15 bases in between. The CDR3 loop is CATSRLVLTGTGELFF. The CDR3 region has the DNA TGTGCCACCAGCAGACTCGTGCTGACGGGAACCGGGGAGCTGTTTTTT.

The chain links TRBV5-6 to TRBJ2-7, with D possibly being TRBD1 or TRBD2 (6 bases each). The CDR3 totals 14 residues. Trimming left V 4 bases short and J 3 bases short, with 14 bases between. Germline-derived CDR1 and CDR2 are SGHDT and YYEEEE. CDR3 DNA sequence: TGTGCCAGCAGCCTGTGGGGGGCGCGCTACGAGCAGTACTTC. Protein product: CASSLWGARYEQYF.

This clonotype was seen at least ten times. The chain joins TRBV3-1 to TRBJ1-1; the match to TRBD1 covers 9 bases. The CDR3 covers 21 residues. Germline assignment: CDR1 LGHDT and CDR2 YNNKEL (reference sequence). V shed 3 bases and J 4 bases; nucleotides not matched to a gene: 24. Here the CDR3 DNA reads TGTGCCAGCAGCCAGGTGTTCCGTGGGCCGGGACAGGGCATGGGGGCCACTGAAGCTTTCTTT. Its protein is CASSQVFRGPGQGMGATEAFF.

This clonotype was detected only a few times. The J gene is TRBJ2-3, the V gene TRBV29-1; 12 bases fit TRBD2. Germline CDR1 and CDR2: SQVTM and ANQGSEA. The CDR3 spans 16 residues. Unmatched junction bases numbered 4, after V lost 1 base and J lost 2 bases. In DNA, the CDR3 is TGCAGCGTTGAAGCGTCTAGCGGGAGGGCCACAGATACGCAGTATTTT. It yields the protein CSVEASSGRATDTQYF.

The chain carries TRBV12-3 or TRBV12-4 and TRBJ1-1; perhaps TRBD1 as D (6 bases). V was trimmed by 5 bases and J by 6 bases, leaving 13 bases between them. This CDR3 has 13 residues. CDR3 residues: CASSHLTGSEAFF. The CDR3 DNA reads as TGTGCCAGCAGTCACTTAACAGGGTCTGAAGCTTTCTTT.

This clonotype was counted ten times or more. The J gene is TRBJ2-1, the V gene TRBV18, with D maybe TRBD2 (7 bases). Germline V gene lookup returns CDR1 KGHSH and CDR2 LQKENI. V gave up 1 base and J gave up 7 bases, with 14 bases separating them. The CDR3 is made up of 15 amino acids. CDR3 DNA sequence: TGTGCCAGCTCACCACTACTAGGGGGGGAGAATGAGCAGTTCTTC. Translation gives CASSPLLGGENEQFF.

This clonotype was seen repeatedly, ten times or more. This chain links TRBV3-1 with TRBJ2-7, with TRBD2 matching 11 bases. V was clipped by 2 bases and J by 4 bases; unmatched bases: 4. This CDR3 has 15 residues. Germline V gives CDR1 LGHDT, CDR2 YNNKEL (reference sequence). CDR3 bases: TGTGCCAGCAGCCAAACCCCTAGCGGGAGGTACGAGCAGTACTTC. Its translation: CASSQTPSGRYEQYF.

This clonotype was counted at least ten times. The chain joins TRBV12-3 or TRBV12-4 to TRBJ2-7; the match to TRBD2 covers 8 bases. The trim removed 5 bases at V and 4 bases at J, leaving 7 bases unmatched. The length of the CDR3 is 14 residues. This CDR3 is CASSESGGVYEQYF. CDR3 sequence (DNA): TGTGCCAGCAGTGAAAGCGGGGGAGTTTACGAGCAGTACTTC.

This clonotype was detected once. The V and J genes are TRBV19 and TRBJ1-2; D gene uncertain. The V end lost 6 bases, the J end lost 3 bases, and 2 bases lay between the germline ends. The CDR3 is 10 residues long. Germline CDR1 is LNHDA and CDR2 is SQIVND (reference sequence). The CDR3 region has the DNA TGTGCCAGTAGAGACTATGGCTACACCTTC. It codes for CASRDYGYTF.

The chain carries TRBV28 and TRBJ1-2; 7 bases are a match to TRBD1. Trimming cost V 4 bases and J 3 bases; bases outside gene matches: 11. Germline-derived CDR1 and CDR2 are MDHEN and SYDVKM. The CDR3 totals 16 residues. The CDR3 sequence: CASSSPPGGIDYGYTF. CDR3 sequence (DNA): TGTGCCAGCAGTTCCCCACCAGGGGGGATCGACTATGGCTACACCTTC.

A few counts support this clonotype. The chain is built from TRBV9 and TRBJ2-3; D not certain. V was clipped by 3 bases and J by 1 base, with 9 bases between them. This CDR3 has 14 residues. Per the germline V gene, CDR1 is SGDLS and CDR2 is YYNGEE. Here the CDR3 reads CASSARSGTDTQYF. The CDR3 DNA is TGTGCCAGCAGCGCTCGATCGGGCACAGATACGCAGTATTTT.

CDR3 loop: CASSSGTSYEQYF. CDR3 nucleotide sequence: TGTGCCAGCAGTTCAGGGACTTCCTACGAGCAGTACTTC. The chain links TRBV28 to TRBJ2-7; D may be TRBD2 (6 bases). This CDR3 is built from 13 residues. The germline CDR1 and CDR2 sequences are MDHEN and SYDVKM. Trimming left V 4 bases short and J 1 base short, with 8 bases between.

Only a few counts were recorded for this clonotype. The CDR3: CASSFPPGRGSEEQFF. The DNA for the CDR3 is TGCGCCAGCAGCTTTCCTCCGGGGAGGGGGTCGGAAGAGCAGTTCTTC. The chain uses TRBV5-1 and TRBJ2-1; possible D gene TRBD2, 7 bases. CDR3 length: 16 amino acids. CDR1 and CDR2 (germline): SGHRS, YFSETQ. Deletions cut 2 bases from V and 10 bases from J, with 22 bases between.

This clonotype was observed at least ten times. Here the CDR3 DNA reads TGTGCCAGCTCACCTTATAGGACGGGAGACTATGGCTACACCTTC. This gives the protein CASSPYRTGDYGYTF. The rearrangement links TRBV18 to TRBJ1-2; no reliable D call. CDR3 length: 15 amino acids. Germline lookup yields CDR1 KGHSH and CDR2 LQKENI. V shed 3 bases and J shed 3 bases, with 14 bases lying between them.

V gene TRBV28 combines with J gene TRBJ1-1, with 8 positions matching TRBD1. This CDR3 is built from 13 residues. CDR1 is MDHEN and CDR2 is SYDVKM in the germline V gene. The J segment lost 10 bases and the V segment lost 3 bases, leaving 7 bases of the junction unmatched. The CDR3 reads CASSFPAGGLAFF. CDR3 nucleotides: TGTGCCAGCAGTTTTCCGGCAGGGGGCCTAGCTTTCTTT.

This clonotype was counted at least ten times. The chain joins TRBV5-1 to TRBJ1-2; no definite D call. Trimming took off 0 bases at V and 6 bases at J, with 9 bases between the two ends. Germline V gene data show CDR1 as SGHRS and CDR2 as YFSETQ. The CDR3 has 13 residues. Written as DNA, the CDR3 is TGCGCCAGCAGCTTGGGTGGCCCAAATGGCTACACCTTC. Translated, it gives CASSLGGPNGYTF.

This clonotype was seen repeatedly, ten times or more. The genes are TRBV28 and TRBJ2-7; D is perhaps TRBD1 (6 bases). CDR1 is MDHEN, CDR2 SYDVKM, per germline. The CDR3 extends over 13 amino acids. The V and J ends lost 4 bases and 4 bases respectively, with 11 bases between them. The CDR3 sequence: CASSSQGWYEQYF. CDR3 DNA: TGTGCCAGCAGTTCGCAGGGGTGGTACGAGCAGTACTTC.

This clonotype has a handful of counts. This chain joins TRBV20-1 and TRBJ2-1, with unresolved D. With 5 bases removed from V and 5 bases from J, the gap between germline ends came to 10 bases. This CDR3 comprises 12 residues. Germline CDR1 is DFQATT and CDR2 is SNEGSKA (reference sequence). CDR3 in amino acids: CSAEKLDNEQFF. The CDR3 nucleotides are TGCAGTGCTGAAAAACTTGACAATGAGCAGTTCTTC.

This clonotype was seen at least ten times. The V gene is TRBV2, the J gene TRBJ2-2; D is undetermined. The CDR3 runs 14 residues. Per germline, CDR1 SNHLY and CDR2 FYNNEI. The V and J ends lost 4 bases and 1 base respectively, with 7 bases between them. CDR3 sequence: CASSGAENTGELFF. The CDR3 DNA is TGTGCCAGCAGTGGGGCTGAGAACACCGGGGAGCTGTTTTTT.

The chain links TRBV7-2 to TRBJ2-1; 10 positions match TRBD2. CDR3 size: 17 residues. V lost 1 base to trimming and J lost 8 bases; unmatched junction nucleotides: 11. The V gene's germline CDR1 is SGHTA and CDR2 FQGNSA. CDR3 region: CASSLVSGSSGSHEQFF. In DNA form, the CDR3 reads TGTGCCAGCAGCTTAGTGAGTGGGTCTAGCGGGAGTCATGAGCAGTTCTTC.

The chain carries TRBV11-2 and TRBJ2-1; D may be TRBD2 (6 bases). Trimming shortened V by 5 bases and J by 9 bases, and 20 bases separated the two germline ends. Germline CDR1 reads SGHAT; CDR2 reads FQNNGV. CDR3 size: 15 residues. The DNA of the CDR3 is TGTGCCAGCAGCGCGAGTCGGGGGTGGAGAGGTGAGCAGTTCTTC. It codes for CASSASRGWRGEQFF.

The chain carries TRBV20-1 and TRBJ1-1, with D possibly matching TRBD1 (5 bases). Germline lookup yields CDR1 DFQATT and CDR2 SNEGSKA (reference sequence). The germline V and J ends were trimmed by 5 bases and 3 bases, with 10 bases remaining between them. CDR3 size: 12 residues. CDR3 sequence reads: CSALRGDTEAFF. CDR3 bases: TGCAGTGCTTTAAGGGGCGACACTGAAGCTTTCTTT.

Many counts were recorded for this clonotype. CDR3 sequence (DNA): TGTGCCAGCTCCCCTTTCGAAAGAACAGGGTCTGGAAATGAGCAGTTCTTC. Residues: CASSPFERTGSGNEQFF. The rearrangement links TRBV18 to TRBJ2-1; tentative D call: TRBD1 (6 bases). Trimming removed 6 bases from V and 7 bases from J, with 25 bases in between. Germline V gene data show CDR1 as KGHSH and CDR2 as LQKENI. The CDR3 length is 17 residues.

This clonotype was picked up a small number of times. This CDR3 reads CSAKVAGRRNQPQHF. Here the CDR3 DNA reads TGCAGTGCTAAAGTGGCCGGTAGGCGCAATCAGCCCCAGCATTTT. The V call is TRBV20-1, the J call TRBJ1-5; no reliable D call. Per the germline V gene, CDR1 is DFQATT and CDR2 is SNEGSKA (reference sequence). V lost 4 bases, J lost 2 bases, and 15 bases lay in between. The CDR3 is 15 residues long.

This clonotype was detected ten times or more. The chain carries TRBV11-2 and TRBJ2-1, with 12 bases identical to TRBD2. CDR1 is SGHAT and CDR2 is FQNNGV in the germline V gene. The trim removed 1 base at V and 2 bases at J, leaving 0 bases unmatched. The CDR3 totals 16 residues. For the CDR3, the DNA is TGTGCCAGCAGCTTAGGACTAGCGGGAGCCTACAATGAGCAGTTCTTC. Its protein is CASSLGLAGAYNEQFF.

This clonotype was seen many times. Sequence at one end of the junction differs from germline and may be a read error. This chain joins TRBV28 and TRBJ2-1, with D maybe TRBD2 (6 bases). Looked up from germline, CDR1 is MDHEN and CDR2 is SYDVKM. The CDR3 runs 14 residues. The CDR3 DNA sequence: TGTGCCAGCAGTCCCACCCCGGACTACACTGAGCAGTTCTTC. Protein: CASSPTPDYTEQFF. Supplemented by reference TRBV28 and TRBJ2-1, the full variable domain reads DVKVTQSSRYLVKRTGEKVFLECVQDMDHENMFWYRQDPGLGLRLIYFSYDVKMKEKGDIPEGYSVSREKKERFSLILESASTNQTSMYLCASSPTPDYTEQFFGPGTRLTVL.

There are many counts of this clonotype. The genes are TRBV2 and TRBJ1-2; tentatively, D is TRBD1 (5 bases). Deletions cut 5 bases from V and 3 bases from J, with 10 bases between. There are 13 residues in the CDR3. The germline V gene has CDR1 SNHLY and CDR2 FYNNEI. CDR3 DNA: TGTGCCAGCAGTTCAGGGTTGGACTATGGCTACACCTTC. It encodes CASSSGLDYGYTF.